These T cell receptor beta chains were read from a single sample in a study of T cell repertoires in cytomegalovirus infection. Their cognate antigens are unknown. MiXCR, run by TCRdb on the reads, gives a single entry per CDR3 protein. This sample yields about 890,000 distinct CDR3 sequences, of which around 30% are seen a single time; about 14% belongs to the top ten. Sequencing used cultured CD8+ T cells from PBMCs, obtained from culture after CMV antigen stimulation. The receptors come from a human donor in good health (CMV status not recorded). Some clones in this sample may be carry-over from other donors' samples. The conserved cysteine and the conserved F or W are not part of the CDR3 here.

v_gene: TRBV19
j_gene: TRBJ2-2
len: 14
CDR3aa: ASSIGPGGHTGELF

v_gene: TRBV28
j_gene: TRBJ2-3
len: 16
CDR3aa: ASSLFGVTTPDTDTQY

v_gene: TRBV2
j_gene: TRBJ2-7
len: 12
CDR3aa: ASSPGQGAREQY

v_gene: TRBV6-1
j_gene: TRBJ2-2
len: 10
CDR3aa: ASSHHTGELF

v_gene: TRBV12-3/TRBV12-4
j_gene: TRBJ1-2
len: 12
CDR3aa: ASSTGPVFYGYT

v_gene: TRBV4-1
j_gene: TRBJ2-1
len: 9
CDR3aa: ASSQGGEQF

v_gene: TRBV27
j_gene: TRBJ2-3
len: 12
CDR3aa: ASSFGKRGDTQY

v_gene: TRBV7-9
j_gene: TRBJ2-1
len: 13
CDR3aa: ASSSSGRMYNEQF

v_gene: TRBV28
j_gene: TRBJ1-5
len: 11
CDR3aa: ASSLDLYQPQH

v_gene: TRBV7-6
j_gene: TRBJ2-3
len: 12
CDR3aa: ASSFSEERNTQY

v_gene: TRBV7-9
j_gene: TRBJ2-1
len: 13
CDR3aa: ASSLRTGKGDEQF

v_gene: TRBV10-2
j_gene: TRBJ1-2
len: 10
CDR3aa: ASRAGIDGYT

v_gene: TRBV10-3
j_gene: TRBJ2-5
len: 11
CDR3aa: AISAGIQETQY

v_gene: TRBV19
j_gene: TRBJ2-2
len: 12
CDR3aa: ASLQTGDTGELF

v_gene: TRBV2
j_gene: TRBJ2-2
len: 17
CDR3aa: ASSLWATADAVYTGELF

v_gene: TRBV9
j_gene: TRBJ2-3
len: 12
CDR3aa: ASSVSTGTDTQY

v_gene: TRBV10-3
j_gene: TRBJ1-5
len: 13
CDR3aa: AISESTGGNQPQH

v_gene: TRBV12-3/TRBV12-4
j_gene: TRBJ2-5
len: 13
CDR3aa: ASSGDREGWETQY

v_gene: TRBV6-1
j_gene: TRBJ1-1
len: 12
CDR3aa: ASSESKSNTEAF

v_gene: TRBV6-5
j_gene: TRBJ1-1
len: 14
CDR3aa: ASSYIGRARNTEAF

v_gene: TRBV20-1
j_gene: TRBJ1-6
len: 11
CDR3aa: SAKTADNSPLH

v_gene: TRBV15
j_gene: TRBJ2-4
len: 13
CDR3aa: ATSSGARAKNIQY

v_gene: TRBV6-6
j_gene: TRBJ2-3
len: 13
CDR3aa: ASSPMTGVTDTQY

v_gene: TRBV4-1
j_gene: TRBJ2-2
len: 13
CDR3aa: ASSLLRDGPGELF

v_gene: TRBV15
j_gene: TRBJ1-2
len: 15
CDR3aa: ATSSDLTMEVGYGYT

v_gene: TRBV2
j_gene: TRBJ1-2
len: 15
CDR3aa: ASSEEGIPTAGYGYT

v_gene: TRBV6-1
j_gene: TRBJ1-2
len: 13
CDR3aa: ASSEPGDRVYGYT

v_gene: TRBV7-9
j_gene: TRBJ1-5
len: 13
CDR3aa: ASSLEFGTDQPQH

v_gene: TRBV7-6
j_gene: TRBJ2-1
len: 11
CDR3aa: ASSLSGGSRQF

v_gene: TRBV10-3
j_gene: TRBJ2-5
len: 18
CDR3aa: AISEKRRSTSGGGWETQY

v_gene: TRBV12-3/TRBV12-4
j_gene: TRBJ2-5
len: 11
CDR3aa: VSSFIGAGTQY

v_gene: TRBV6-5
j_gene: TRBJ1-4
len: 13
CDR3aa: ASSPSRGSNEKLF

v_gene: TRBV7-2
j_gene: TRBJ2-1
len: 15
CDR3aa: ASSPWVGGGLDNEQF

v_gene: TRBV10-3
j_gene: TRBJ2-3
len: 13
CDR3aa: AITPTSGSTDTQY

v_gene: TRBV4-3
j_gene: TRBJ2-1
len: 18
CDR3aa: ASSQGLRRGGPSSYNEQF

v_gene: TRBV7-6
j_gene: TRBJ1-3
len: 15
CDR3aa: ASSLFQGPSSGNTIY

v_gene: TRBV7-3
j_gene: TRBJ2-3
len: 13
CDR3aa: ASSLTGDRINTQY

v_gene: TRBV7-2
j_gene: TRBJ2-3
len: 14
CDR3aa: ASSWTDWDYTDTQY

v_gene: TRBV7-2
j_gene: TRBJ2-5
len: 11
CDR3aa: ASSQQGAETQY

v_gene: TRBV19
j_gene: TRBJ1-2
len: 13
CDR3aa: ASSDSGTGSGGYT

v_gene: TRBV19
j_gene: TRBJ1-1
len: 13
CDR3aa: ASRRPRFMNTEAF

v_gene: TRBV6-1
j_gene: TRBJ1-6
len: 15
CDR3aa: ASSERPADRSNSPLH

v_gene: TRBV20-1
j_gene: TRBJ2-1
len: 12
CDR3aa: SARDPGHYNEQF

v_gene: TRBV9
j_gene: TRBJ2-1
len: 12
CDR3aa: VSSDGAGKNEQF

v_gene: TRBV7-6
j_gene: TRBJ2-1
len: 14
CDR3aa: ASSSPGHGSYNEQF